This T cell receptor beta chain emerged from a study of T cells in Graves' hyperthyroidism and ophthalmopathy. Turning to this clonotype: Antigen: not known.

Study observations and caveats: Most thyroid clonotypes with frequency above 0.001 were detected in blood. A model of 13 V-J pairs discriminated ophthalmopathy from stable hyperthyroidism.

Template material for amplifying TCR beta CDR3 regions consisted of RNA transcripts. The HTBI set primed first-round TCR CDR3 RT-PCR. From the multiplex PCR reads, TCRdb called clonotypes with MiXCR, one entry per CDR3 protein. The sample includes about 660,000 distinct CDR3 sequences, roughly 45% of them seen just once. The diagnostic basis comprised clinical symptoms, serum thyroxine and TRAb, thyroid ultrasound and orbital computed tomography. The V end lost 3 bases, the J end lost 3 bases, and 6 bases lay between the germline ends. Germline CDR1 SNHLY, CDR2 FYNNEI. The CDR3 sequence is 14 residues long.

The clonotype originates from an adult man with Graves' disease, either hyperthyroidism or ophthalmopathy (not recorded which). This chain connects TRBV2 to TRBJ2-6; D unresolved. The specimen sequenced was peripheral blood or thyroid tissue (not recorded which). The CDR3 protein is CASSDDRGANVLTF. CDR3 bases: TGTGCCAGCAGTGATGACCGTGGGGCCAACGTCCTGACTTTC. The full variable domain, in which reference TRBV2 and TRBJ2-6 provide the parts outside the CDR3, is EPEVTQTPSHQVTQMGQEVILRCVPISNHLYFYWYRQILGQKVEFLVSFYNNEISEKSEIFDDQFSVERPDGSNFTLKIRSTKLEDSAMYFCASSDDRGANVLTFGAGSRLTVL.